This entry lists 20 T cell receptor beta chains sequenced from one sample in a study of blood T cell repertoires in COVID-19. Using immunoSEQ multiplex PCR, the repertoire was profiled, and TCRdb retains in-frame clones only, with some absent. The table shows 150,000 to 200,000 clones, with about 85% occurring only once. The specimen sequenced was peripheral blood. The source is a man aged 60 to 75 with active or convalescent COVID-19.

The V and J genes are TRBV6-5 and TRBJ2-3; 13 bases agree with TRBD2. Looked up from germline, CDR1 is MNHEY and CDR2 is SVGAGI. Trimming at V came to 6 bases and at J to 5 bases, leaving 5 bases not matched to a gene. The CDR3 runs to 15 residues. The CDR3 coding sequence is TGTGCCAGCAGCGGACTAGCGGGGGCGGGAGATACGCAGTATTTT. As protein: CASSGLAGAGDTQYF.

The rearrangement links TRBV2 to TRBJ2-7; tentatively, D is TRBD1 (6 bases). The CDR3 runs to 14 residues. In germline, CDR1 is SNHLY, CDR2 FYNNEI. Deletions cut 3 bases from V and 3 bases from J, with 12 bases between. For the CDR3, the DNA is TGTGCCAGCAGTGACCCGGACAGCGTCTACGAGCAGTACTTC. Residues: CASSDPDSVYEQYF.

In nucleotides, the CDR3 is TGTGCCAGCAGCCACGTCCCGGGACAGGGATCGGGGGGCCCCGGGGAGCTGTTTTTT. It specifies CASSHVPGQGSGGPGELFF. The gene calls are TRBV21-1 and TRBJ2-2; the DNA was not used to check the table's D call, TRBD1. TRBV21-1 represents a pseudogene. This CDR3 region has 19 residues.

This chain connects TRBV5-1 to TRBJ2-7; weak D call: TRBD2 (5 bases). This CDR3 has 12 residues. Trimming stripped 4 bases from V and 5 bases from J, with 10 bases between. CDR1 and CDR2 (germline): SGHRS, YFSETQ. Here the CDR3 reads CASSEGSHEQYF. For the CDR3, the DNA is TGCGCCAGCAGCGAGGGTTCCCACGAGCAGTACTTC.

CDR3 nucleotides: TGTGCCAGTCGTCGGGAAGCGCAGTATTTT. It translates to CASRREAQYF. The rearrangement joins TRBV7-2 to TRBJ2-3, with D perhaps TRBD2 (5 bases). The CDR3 runs to 10 residues. Germline V lookup: CDR1 SGHTA, CDR2 FQGNSA. The V end was cut by 9 bases, the J end by 10 bases, with 11 bases between.

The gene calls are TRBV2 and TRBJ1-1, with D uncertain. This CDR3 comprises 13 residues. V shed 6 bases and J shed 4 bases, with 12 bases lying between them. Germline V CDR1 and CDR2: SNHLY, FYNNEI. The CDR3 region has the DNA TGTGCCAGCAGAGCGGACCTTGGCACTGAAGCTTTCTTT. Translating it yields CASRADLGTEAFF.

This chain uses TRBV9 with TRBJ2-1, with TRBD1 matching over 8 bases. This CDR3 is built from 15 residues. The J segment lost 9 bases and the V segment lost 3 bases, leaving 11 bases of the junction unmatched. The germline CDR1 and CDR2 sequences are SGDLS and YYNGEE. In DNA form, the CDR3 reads TGTGCCAGCAGCGGCGGACAGGGCGGGATGCTTGAGCAGTTCTTC. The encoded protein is CASSGGQGGMLEQFF.

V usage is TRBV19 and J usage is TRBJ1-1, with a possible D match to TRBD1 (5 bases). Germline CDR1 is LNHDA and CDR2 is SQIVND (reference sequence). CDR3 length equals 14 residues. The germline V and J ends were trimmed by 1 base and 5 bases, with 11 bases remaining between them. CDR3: CASSIVGGDTEAFF. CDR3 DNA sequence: TGTGCCAGTAGTATAGTGGGAGGGGATACTGAAGCTTTCTTT.

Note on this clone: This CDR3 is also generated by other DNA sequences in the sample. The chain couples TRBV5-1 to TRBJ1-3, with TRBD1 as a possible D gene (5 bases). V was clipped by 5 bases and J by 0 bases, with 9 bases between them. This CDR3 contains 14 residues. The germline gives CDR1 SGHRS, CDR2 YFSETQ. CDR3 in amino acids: CASSSGDSGNTIYF. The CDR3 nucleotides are TGCGCCAGCAGTTCGGGGGACTCTGGAAACACCATATATTTT.

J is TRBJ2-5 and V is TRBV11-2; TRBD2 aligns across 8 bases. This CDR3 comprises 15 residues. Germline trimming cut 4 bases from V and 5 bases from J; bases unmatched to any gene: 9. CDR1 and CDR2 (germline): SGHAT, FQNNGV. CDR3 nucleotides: TGTGCCAGCAGCTCAAGGACTAGCCACCCGGAGACCCAGTACTTC. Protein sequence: CASSSRTSHPETQYF.

The CDR3 DNA reads TGTGCCAGTAGCGGGACAGGGGCTAACTATGGCTACACCTTC. This encodes CASSGTGANYGYTF. The V and J genes are TRBV19 and TRBJ1-2, with 10 bases lining up with TRBD1. The CDR3 is made up of 14 amino acids. CDR1 and CDR2 (germline): LNHDA, SQIVND (reference sequence). The V gene end was trimmed by 6 bases and the J gene end by 0 bases; junction bases not matched to a gene: 1.

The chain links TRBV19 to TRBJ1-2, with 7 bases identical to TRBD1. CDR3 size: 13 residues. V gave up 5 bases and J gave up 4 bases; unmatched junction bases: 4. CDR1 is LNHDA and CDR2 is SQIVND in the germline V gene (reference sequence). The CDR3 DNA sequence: TGTGCCAGTAGTCCCGGACAGGCCTATGGCTACACCTTC. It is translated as CASSPGQAYGYTF.

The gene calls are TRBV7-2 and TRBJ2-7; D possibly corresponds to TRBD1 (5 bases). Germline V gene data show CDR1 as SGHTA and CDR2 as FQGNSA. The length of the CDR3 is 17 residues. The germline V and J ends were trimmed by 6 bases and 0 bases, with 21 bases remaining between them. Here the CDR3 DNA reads TGTGCCAGCAGTTACCGCGTGGGGCAGGGCTCCTCCTACGAGCAGTACTTC. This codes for CASSYRVGQGSSYEQYF.

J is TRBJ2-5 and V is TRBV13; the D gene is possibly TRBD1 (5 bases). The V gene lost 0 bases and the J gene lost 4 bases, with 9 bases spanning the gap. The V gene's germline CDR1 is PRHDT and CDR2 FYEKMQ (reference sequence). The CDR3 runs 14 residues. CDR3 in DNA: TGTGCCAGCAGCTTAGGTCAGGGAAGAGAGACCCAGTACTTC. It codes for CASSLGQGRETQYF.

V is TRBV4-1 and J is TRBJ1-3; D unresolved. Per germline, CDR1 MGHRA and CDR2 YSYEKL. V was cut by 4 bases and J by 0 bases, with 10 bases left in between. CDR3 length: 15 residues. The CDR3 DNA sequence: TGCGCCAGCAGCCCAGCGGAATCCTCTGGAAACACCATATATTTT. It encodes CASSPAESSGNTIYF.

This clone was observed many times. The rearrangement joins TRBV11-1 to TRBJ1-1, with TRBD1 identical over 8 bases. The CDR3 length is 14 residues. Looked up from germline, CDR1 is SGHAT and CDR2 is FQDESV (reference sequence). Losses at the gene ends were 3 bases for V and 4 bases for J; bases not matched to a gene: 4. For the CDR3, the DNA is TGTGCCAGCAGCTTCTCCAGGGGGCCCACTGAAGCTTTCTTT. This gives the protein CASSFSRGPTEAFF.

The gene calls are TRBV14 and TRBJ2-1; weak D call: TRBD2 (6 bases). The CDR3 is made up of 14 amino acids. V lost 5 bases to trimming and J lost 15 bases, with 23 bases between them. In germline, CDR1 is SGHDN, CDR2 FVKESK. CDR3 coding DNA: TGTGCCAGCAGCAGGGACCCCTGGCGGGGCGGTTGGTTCTTC. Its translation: CASSRDPWRGGWFF.

The CDR3 DNA reads as TGCGCCAGCAGCTTAATGGACAGTAACAATGAGCAGTTCTTC. Protein sequence: CASSLMDSNNEQFF. V is TRBV5-1 and J is TRBJ2-1; TRBD1 might be the D (6 bases). Trimming pared 2 bases from V and 5 bases from J, leaving 11 bases between. Germline V CDR1 and CDR2: SGHRS, YFSETQ. The CDR3 covers 14 residues.

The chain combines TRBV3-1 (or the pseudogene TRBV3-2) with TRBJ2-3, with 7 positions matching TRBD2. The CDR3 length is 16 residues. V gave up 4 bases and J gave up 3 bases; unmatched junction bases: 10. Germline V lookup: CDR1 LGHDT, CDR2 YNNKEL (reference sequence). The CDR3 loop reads CASSPRAGDSTDTQYF. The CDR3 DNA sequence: TGTGCCAGCAGCCCCCGGGCGGGGGACTCGACAGATACGCAGTATTTT.

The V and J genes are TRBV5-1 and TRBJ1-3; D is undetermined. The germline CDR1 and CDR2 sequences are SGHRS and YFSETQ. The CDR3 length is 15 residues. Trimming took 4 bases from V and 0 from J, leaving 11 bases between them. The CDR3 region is CASSVDTHSGNTIYF. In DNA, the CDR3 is TGCGCCAGCAGCGTCGACACTCACTCTGGAAACACCATATATTTT.